Given below is one TCR beta chain in context. This record comes from a study of blood T cell repertoires in COVID-19. Whole-study context: Material from acute and convalescent COVID-19 was sourced from the United States, Italy and Spain.

Measured with immunoSEQ multiplex PCR; TCRdb has only the in-frame clones, and not every one. The sample yields fewer than 300,000 clones, just over 90% seen once. The sequence derives from a woman in her twenties or thirties with COVID-19, enrolled during active disease. The sequencing input was peripheral blood.

The CDR3, as DNA: TGTGCCATCAGTGGCAAGCTAGCGGGAGGGTACCGGGAGCTGTTTTTT. It translates to CAISGKLAGGYRELFF. The rearrangement uses TRBV10-3 and TRBJ2-2, with TRBD2 matching over 12 bases. The length of the CDR3 is 16 residues. J was trimmed by 9 bases and V by 4 bases; bases with no gene match: 9. Germline loops: CDR1 ENHRY, CDR2 SYGVKD.